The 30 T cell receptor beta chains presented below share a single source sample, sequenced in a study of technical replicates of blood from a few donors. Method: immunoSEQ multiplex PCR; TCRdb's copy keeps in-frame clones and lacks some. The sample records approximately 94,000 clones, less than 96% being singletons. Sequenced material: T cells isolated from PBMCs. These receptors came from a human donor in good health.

The CDR3 DNA follows: TGTGCCAGCAGTGACCCTTTATACACAGGGGAAGGAACCCGTAATCAGCCCCAGCATTTT. Translation: CASSDPLYTGEGTRNQPQHF. V gene TRBV6-1 combines with J gene TRBJ1-5; the match to TRBD1 covers 7 bases. V was pared by 3 bases and J by 4 bases, with 21 bases of the junction left unmatched. Germline V gene data show CDR1 as MNHNS and CDR2 as SASEGT. CDR3 length equals 20 residues.

In nucleotides, the CDR3 is TGCGCCAGCAGCCTAACCCCGGGGGGGGGTGTATCCTACGAGCAGTACTTC. Residues: CASSLTPGGGVSYEQYF. The chain combines TRBV5-1 with TRBJ2-7; 8 bases match TRBD2. The CDR3 length is 17 residues. CDR1 is SGHRS, CDR2 YFSETQ, per germline. V was clipped by 4 bases and J by 1 base; unmatched bases: 13.

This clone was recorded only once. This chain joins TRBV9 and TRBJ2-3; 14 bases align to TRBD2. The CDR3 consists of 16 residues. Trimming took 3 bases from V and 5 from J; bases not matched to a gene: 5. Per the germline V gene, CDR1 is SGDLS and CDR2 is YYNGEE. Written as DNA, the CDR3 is TGTGCCAGCAGCGGCGAAGGACTAGCGGGAGGAGATACGCAGTATTTT. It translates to CASSGEGLAGGDTQYF.

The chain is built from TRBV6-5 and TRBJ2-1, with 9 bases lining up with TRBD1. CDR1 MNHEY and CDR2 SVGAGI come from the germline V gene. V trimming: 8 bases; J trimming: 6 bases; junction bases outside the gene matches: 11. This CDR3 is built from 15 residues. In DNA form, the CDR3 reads TGTGCCAGCGGACAAACAGGGGGCTCGGGCAATGAGCAGTTCTTC. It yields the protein CASGQTGGSGNEQFF.

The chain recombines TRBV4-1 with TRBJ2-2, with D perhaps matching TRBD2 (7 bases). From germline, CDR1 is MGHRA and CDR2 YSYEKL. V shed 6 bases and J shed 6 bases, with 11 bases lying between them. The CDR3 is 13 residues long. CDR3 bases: TGCGCCAGCAGGGGGGGGCAACCCGGGGAGCTGTTTTTT. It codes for CASRGGQPGELFF.

The CDR3 is CSVEMVSGTDTQYF. The CDR3 DNA reads as TGCAGCGTTGAAATGGTTAGCGGGACTGATACGCAGTATTTT. The V and J genes are TRBV29-1 and TRBJ2-3, with TRBD2 identical over 8 bases. With 2 bases clipped from V and 6 bases from J, the junction kept 7 bases outside the gene matches. The CDR3 has 14 amino acids. CDR1 SQVTM and CDR2 ANQGSEA come from the germline V gene.

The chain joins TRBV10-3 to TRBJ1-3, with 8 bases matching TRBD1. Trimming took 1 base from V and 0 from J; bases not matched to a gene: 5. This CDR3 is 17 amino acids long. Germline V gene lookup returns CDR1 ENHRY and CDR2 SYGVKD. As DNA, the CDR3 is TGTGCCATCAGTGAGTTTCTGGGACAGGTCTCTGGAAACACCATATATTTT. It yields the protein CAISEFLGQVSGNTIYF.

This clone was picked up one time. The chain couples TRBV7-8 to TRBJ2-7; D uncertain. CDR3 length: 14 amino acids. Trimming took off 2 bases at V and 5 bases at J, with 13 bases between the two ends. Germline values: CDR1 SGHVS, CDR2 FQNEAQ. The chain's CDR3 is CASSLYGSQDEQYF. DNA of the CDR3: TGTGCCAGCAGCTTATACGGAAGTCAGGACGAGCAGTACTTC.

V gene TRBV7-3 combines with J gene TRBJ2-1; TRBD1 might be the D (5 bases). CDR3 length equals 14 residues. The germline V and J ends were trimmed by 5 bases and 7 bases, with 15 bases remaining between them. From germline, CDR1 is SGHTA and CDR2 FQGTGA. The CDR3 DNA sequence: TGTGCCAGCAGCATCCGGCAGGGTGGGAATGAGCAGTTCTTC. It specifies CASSIRQGGNEQFF. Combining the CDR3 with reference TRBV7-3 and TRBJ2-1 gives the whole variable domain GAGVSQTPSNKVTEKGKYVELRCDPISGHTALYWYRQSLGQGPEFLIYFQGTGAADDSGLPNDRFFAVRPEGSVSTLKIQRTERGDSAVYLCASSIRQGGNEQFFGPGTRLTVL.

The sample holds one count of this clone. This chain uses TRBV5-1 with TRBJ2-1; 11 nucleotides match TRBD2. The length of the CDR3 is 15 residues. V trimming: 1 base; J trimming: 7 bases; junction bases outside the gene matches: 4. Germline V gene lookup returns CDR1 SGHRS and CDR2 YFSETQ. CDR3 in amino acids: CASSLTSGSQNEQFF. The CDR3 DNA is TGCGCCAGCAGCTTGACTAGCGGGAGTCAAAATGAGCAGTTCTTC.

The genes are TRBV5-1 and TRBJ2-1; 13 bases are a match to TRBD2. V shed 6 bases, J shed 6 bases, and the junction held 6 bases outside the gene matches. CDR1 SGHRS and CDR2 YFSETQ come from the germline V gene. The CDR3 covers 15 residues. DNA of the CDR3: TGCGCCAGCACCCCCGGGACTAGCGGGATCAATGAGCAGTTCTTC. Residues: CASTPGTSGINEQFF. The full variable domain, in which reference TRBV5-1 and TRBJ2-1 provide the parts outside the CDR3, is KAGVTQTPRYLIKTRGQQVTLSCSPISGHRSVSWYQQTPGQGLQFLFEYFSETQRNKGNFPGRFSGRQFSNSRSEMNVSTLELGDSALYLCASTPGTSGINEQFFGPGTRLTVL.

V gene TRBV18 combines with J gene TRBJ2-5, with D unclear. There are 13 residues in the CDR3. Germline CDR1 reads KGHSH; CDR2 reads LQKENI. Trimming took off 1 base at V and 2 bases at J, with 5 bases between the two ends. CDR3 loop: CASSPLSQETQYF. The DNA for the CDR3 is TGTGCCAGCTCACCACTTAGTCAAGAGACCCAGTACTTC.

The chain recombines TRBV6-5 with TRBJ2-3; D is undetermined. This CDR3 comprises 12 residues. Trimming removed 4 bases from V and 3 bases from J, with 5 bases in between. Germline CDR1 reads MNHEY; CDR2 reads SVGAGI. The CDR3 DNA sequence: TGTGCCAGCAGTTCTCTAACAGATACGCAGTATTTT. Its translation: CASSSLTDTQYF.

The CDR3 here is CASSPNGYEQYF. The CDR3 nucleotides are TGTGCCAGCAGCCCTAACGGCTACGAGCAGTACTTC. The rearrangement uses TRBV11-2 and TRBJ2-7; D gene uncertain. Per germline, CDR1 SGHAT and CDR2 FQNNGV. The CDR3 has 12 amino acids. Trimming took 5 bases from V and 3 from J, leaving 8 bases between them.

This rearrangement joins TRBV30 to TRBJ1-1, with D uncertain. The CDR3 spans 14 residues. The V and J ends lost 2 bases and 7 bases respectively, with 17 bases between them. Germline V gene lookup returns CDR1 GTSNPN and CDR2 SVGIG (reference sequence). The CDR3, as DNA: TGTGCCTGGAGTCCTTCCCGGTGGTACTTTGAAGCTTTCTTT. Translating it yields CAWSPSRWYFEAFF.

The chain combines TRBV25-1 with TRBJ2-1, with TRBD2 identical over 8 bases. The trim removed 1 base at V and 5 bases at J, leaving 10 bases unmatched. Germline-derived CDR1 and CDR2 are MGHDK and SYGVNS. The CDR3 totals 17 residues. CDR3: CASSEFLAGNTDNEQFF. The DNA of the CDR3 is TGTGCCAGCAGTGAATTCTTAGCGGGAAACACAGACAATGAGCAGTTCTTC.

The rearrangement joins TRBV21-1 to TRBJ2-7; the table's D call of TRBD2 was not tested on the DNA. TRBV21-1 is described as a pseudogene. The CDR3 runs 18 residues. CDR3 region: CASSKGIGTSRGSYEQYF. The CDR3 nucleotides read TGTGCCAGCAGCAAAGGCATAGGGACTAGCCGAGGGTCCTACGAGCAGTACTTC.

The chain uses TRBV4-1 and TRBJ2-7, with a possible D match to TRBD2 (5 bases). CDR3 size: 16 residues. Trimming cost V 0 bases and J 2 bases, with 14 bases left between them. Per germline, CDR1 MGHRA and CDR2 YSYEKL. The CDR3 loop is CASSQDPDSVPYEQYF. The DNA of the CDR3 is TGCGCCAGCAGCCAAGATCCGGACTCGGTGCCCTACGAGCAGTACTTC.

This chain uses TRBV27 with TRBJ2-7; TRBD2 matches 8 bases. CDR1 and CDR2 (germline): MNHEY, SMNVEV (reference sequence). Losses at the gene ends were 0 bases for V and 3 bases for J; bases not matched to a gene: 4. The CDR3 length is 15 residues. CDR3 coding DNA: TGTGCCAGCAGTTTATCCGGGACTAGGAGCTACGAGCAGTACTTC. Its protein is CASSLSGTRSYEQYF.

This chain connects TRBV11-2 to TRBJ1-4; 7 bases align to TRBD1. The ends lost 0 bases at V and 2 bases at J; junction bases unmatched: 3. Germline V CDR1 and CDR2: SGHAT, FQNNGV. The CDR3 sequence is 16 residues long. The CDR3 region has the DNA TGTGCCAGCAGCTTAGAACAGGGGCCTACTAATGAAAAACTGTTTTTT. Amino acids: CASSLEQGPTNEKLFF.

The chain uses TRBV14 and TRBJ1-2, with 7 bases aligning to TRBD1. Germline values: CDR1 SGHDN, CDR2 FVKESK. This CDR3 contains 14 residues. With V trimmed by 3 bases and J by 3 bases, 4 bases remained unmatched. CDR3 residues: CASSHDRVDYGYTF. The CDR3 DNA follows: TGTGCCAGCAGCCATGACAGGGTGGACTATGGCTACACCTTC.

The CDR3 loop reads CSARYSGELFF. CDR3 nucleotides: TGCAGTGCTAGATACTCCGGGGAGCTGTTTTTT. V usage is TRBV20-1 and J usage is TRBJ2-2; D is unresolved. Germline V CDR1 and CDR2: DFQATT, SNEGSKA (reference sequence). The CDR3 is made up of 11 amino acids. Trimming pared 2 bases from V and 6 bases from J, leaving 4 bases between.

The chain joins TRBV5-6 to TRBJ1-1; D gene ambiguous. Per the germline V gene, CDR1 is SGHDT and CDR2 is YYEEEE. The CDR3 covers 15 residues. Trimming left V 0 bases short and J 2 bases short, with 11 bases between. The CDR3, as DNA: TGTGCCAGCAGCTTGGATTTCGGAGGCAACACTGAAGCTTTCTTT. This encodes CASSLDFGGNTEAFF.

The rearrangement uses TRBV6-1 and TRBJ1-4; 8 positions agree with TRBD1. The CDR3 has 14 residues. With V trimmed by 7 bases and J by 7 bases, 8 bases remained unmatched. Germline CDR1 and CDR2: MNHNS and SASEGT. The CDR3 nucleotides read TGTGCCAGCAAGAGAGGACAGGGACTTGAAAAACTGTTTTTT. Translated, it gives CASKRGQGLEKLFF.

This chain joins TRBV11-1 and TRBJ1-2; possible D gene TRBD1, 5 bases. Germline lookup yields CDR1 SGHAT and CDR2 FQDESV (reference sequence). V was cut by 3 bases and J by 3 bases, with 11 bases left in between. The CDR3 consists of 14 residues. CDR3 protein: CASSLKGPDYGYTF. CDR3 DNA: TGTGCCAGCAGCTTGAAGGGGCCTGACTATGGCTACACCTTC.

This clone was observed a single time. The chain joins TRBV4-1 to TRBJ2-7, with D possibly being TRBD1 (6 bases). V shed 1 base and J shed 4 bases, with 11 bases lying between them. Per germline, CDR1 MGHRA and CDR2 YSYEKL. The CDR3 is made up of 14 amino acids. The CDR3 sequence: CASSQAGGHYEQYF. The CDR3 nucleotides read TGCGCCAGCAGCCAAGCTGGGGGACATTACGAGCAGTACTTC.

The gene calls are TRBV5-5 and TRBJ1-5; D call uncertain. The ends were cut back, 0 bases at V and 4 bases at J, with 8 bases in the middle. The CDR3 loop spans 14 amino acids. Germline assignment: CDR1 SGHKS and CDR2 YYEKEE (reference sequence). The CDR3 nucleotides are TGTGCCAGCAGCTTGGCGGGAGGGAATCAGCCCCAGCATTTT. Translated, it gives CASSLAGGNQPQHF.

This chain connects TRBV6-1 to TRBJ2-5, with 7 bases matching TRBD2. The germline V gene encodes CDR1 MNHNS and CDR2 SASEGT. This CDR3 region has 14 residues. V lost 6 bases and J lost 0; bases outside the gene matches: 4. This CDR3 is CASSRAGYQETQYF. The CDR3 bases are TGTGCCAGCAGCCGAGCGGGGTACCAAGAGACCCAGTACTTC.

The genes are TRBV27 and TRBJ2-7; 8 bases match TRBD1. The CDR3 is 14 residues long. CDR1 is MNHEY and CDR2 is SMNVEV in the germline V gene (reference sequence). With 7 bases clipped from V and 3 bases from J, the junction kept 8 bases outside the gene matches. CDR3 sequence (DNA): TGTGCCAGCAAAAGACAGGGGTTAATCTACGAGCAGTACTTC. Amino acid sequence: CASKRQGLIYEQYF.

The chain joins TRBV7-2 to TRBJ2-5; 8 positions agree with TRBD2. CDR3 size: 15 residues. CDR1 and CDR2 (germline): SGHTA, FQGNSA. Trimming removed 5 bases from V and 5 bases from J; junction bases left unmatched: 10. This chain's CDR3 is CASSTDSGESETQYF. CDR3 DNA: TGTGCCAGCAGCACAGATAGCGGGGAGTCGGAGACCCAGTACTTC. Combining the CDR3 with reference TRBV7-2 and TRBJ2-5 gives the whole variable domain GAGVSQSPSNKVTEKGKDVELRCDPISGHTALYWYRQSLGQGLEFLIYFQGNSAPDKSGLPSDRFSAERTGGSVSTLTIQRTQQEDSAVYLCASSTDSGESETQYFGPGTRLLVL.